This T cell receptor (beta chain) was sequenced in a study of vaccination effects on CD4 cells after COVID-19. The study's findings and limits: Convalescent patients were scarce, and early post-infection timepoints were absent.

This clone was seen only a few times. Its cognate antigen is unknown. Antigen-specific CD4+ T cell clonotypes were called by their expansion after viral peptide-pool culture in ViraFEST. CD4+ T cell isolation took place after 10 days of culture. The CDR3 length is 15 residues. Losses at the gene ends were 6 bases for V and 7 bases for J; bases not matched to a gene: 13. Germline assignment: CDR1 MNHEY and CDR2 SVGEGT. Repertoires were generated with immunoSEQ multiplex PCR, while TCRdb's copy carries only in-frame clones and drops some. The sample yields approximately 30,000 clones, roughly 63% seen once.

The source is a human donor who received a COVID-19 vaccine. Sequences were derived from CD4+ T cells from PBMCs cultured with HCoV-229E spike peptides, sampled before COVID-19 vaccination. The chain couples TRBV6-2 or TRBV6-3 to TRBJ2-7, with 9 positions matching TRBD1. CDR3 DNA: TGTGCCAGCAGCCCTGGCGGGACAGGGTATCATGAGCAGTACTTC. It encodes CASSPGGTGYHEQYF.